Listed below are T cell receptor beta chains from one sample, sequenced in a study of T cell changes during pregnancy in multiple sclerosis. Sequenced by immunoSEQ multiplex PCR; TCRdb stores in-frame clones only, minus some. This table has 40,000 to 55,000 clones, 80% to 95% appearing once. The sequences come from CD8+ T cells from peripheral blood mononuclear cells, collected in the second trimester of pregnancy. All receptors come from a female donor with multiple sclerosis, enrolled in a pregnancy study. CDR3s include the opening cysteine and the closing phenylalanine or tryptophan. A D gene is named only where the DNA matches it firmly. Not all rows give a size; the values are once, few, many and, for expanded clones, a class.

j_call cdr3_length d_call v_call clone_size cdr3_nt cdr3_aa
TRBJ1-4 13 - TRBV4-3 - TGCGCCAGCAGCCCGGGGGTTAATGAAAAACTGTTTTTT CASSPGVNEKLFF
TRBJ1-5 13 - TRBV6-5 - TGTGCCAGCAGTGCAGCGTGGGATCAGCCCCAGCATTTT CASSAAWDQPQHF
TRBJ2-3 16 TRBD2 TRBV6-4 - TGTGCCAGCAGCCCTAGCGGGGGGGCCGGCACAGATACGCAGTATTTT CASSPSGGAGTDTQYF
TRBJ2-3 19 - TRBV7-8 - TGTGCCAGCAGCCATCTAGACCCTCCCGGGACTCCGGACACAGATACGCAGTATTTT CASSHLDPPGTPDTDTQYF
TRBJ1-1 14 - TRBV7-2 - TGTGCCAGCAGCTTAGGAGGAGGGTGGGGTGAAGCTTTCTTT CASSLGGGWGEAFF
TRBJ2-1 14 TRBD2 TRBV6-4 - TGTGCCAGCAGTGATGGCGGGGGGGCCAATGAGCAGTTCTTC CASSDGGGANEQFF
TRBJ1-4 15 TRBD1 TRBV2 - TGTGCCAGCAGTAGAAGGGACAGGTTGGATGAAAAACTGTTTTTT CASSRRDRLDEKLFF
TRBJ2-1 12 - TRBV25-1 - TGTGCCAGCAGTGTTGTTAGCAATGAGCAGTTCTTC CASSVVSNEQFF
TRBJ1-1 14 - TRBV5-1 - TGCGCCAGCAGCTCCCGAGACAGCGCCGTGGGCGCTTTCTTT CASSSRDSAVGAFF
TRBJ1-6 13 - TRBV5-6 once TGTGCCAGCAGTGAACAGGGAGCTTCACCCCTCCACTTT CASSEQGASPLHF
TRBJ2-1 13 - TRBV6-4 - TGTGCCAGCAGTGACTTTTCGGGGAATGAGCAGTTCTTC CASSDFSGNEQFF
TRBJ2-7 14 - TRBV11-3 - TGTGCCAGCAGCGCATCCACCGGGATTTACGAGCAGTACTTC CASSASTGIYEQYF
TRBJ1-2 16 - TRBV13 - TGTGCCAGCAGCTTAGGCCGCGGGTTGGGAAACTATGGCTACACCTTC CASSLGRGLGNYGYTF
TRBJ2-1 16 TRBD2 TRBV4-2 - TGTGCCAGCAGCCCCCACCCGGGACTAGCCTACAATGAGCAGTTCTTC CASSPHPGLAYNEQFF
TRBJ2-5 13 TRBD2 TRBV6-5 - TGTGCCAGCAGTGGGCGGGAGCAAGAGACCCAGTACTTC CASSGREQETQYF
TRBJ1-2 14 TRBD1 TRBV6-4 - TGTGCCAGCAGTGACTCCGGGACAGGCTATGGCTACACCTTC CASSDSGTGYGYTF
TRBJ2-3 15 TRBD1 TRBV10-2 - TGCGCCAGCACCACCCGGGACAGTAGCACAGATACGCAGTATTTT CASTTRDSSTDTQYF
TRBJ2-3 18 TRBD2 TRBV13 - TGTGCCAGCAGCCTCCCGGTGGCCAGCGGGGGGGCTGGGGATACGCAGTATTTT CASSLPVASGGAGDTQYF
TRBJ2-7 15 - TRBV7-6 once TGTGCCAGCAGCTTAGATATGGGGGCTCTCTACGAGCAGTACTTC CASSLDMGALYEQYF
TRBJ2-2 13 - TRBV29-1 - TGCAGCGTGTCGGGAATAAACACCGGGGAGCTGTTTTTT CSVSGINTGELFF
TRBJ2-1 13 - TRBV7-3 - TGTGCCAGCAGCTTGCCCCCGGACAATGAGCAGTTCTTC CASSLPPDNEQFF